These 30 T cell receptor beta chains share one sample of origin, sequenced in a study of T-cell memory formation after mild COVID-19 (dated by TCRdb to 2020 to 2022). Libraries were prepared through 5' RACE. The sequencer listed for this sample is Illumina NovaSeq 6000. The public reads were quality trimmed at Q25 with fastp and then assembled into clones with MiXCR by TCRdb, keeping productive beta chains. CDR3 protein duplicates are merged, each entry listing the most common genes and DNA. The sample includes a few hundred thousand distinct CDR3 sequences, with roughly 20% observed a single time. Approximately 13% of the sample belongs to the ten largest clones. The sample taken for sequencing was PBMCs or a T cell subset sorted from them (not recorded which). The receptors shown here come from an adult woman who had mild COVID-19 (a few samples of this study predate the infection). The sample titles of this study are shuffled in the database, so cell type and time point are left out; the donor was told from shared clones.

This clonotype was picked up a small number of times. This sequence joins TRBV12-3 or TRBV12-4 and TRBJ2-7; D is uncertain. The CDR3 has 14 residues. V lost 10 bases and J 0 bases, leaving 16 bases between the germline ends. Here the CDR3 reads CATARLTSSYEQYF. The CDR3, as DNA: TGTGCCACAGCCAGGTTGACCAGCTCCTACGAGCAGTACTTC.

This clonotype occurred many times. The rearrangement uses TRBV7-9 and TRBJ2-7, with D possibly being TRBD1 (6 bases). The CDR3 spans 14 residues. Trimming stripped 5 bases from V and 3 bases from J, with 14 bases between. The germline V gene encodes CDR1 SEHNR and CDR2 FQNEAQ (reference sequence). CDR3 sequence reads: CASSPWGPLYEQYF. The CDR3 DNA follows: TGTGCCAGCAGCCCGTGGGGGCCACTCTACGAGCAGTACTTC.

This clonotype was detected once. J is TRBJ2-4 and V is TRBV6-5, with 9 positions matching TRBD1. This CDR3 is built from 15 residues. Trimming removed 6 bases from V and 8 bases from J; junction bases left unmatched: 11. CDR1 and CDR2 from the germline V gene are MNHEY and SVGAGI. The CDR3 here is CASSLDRGGGYIQYF. The CDR3 coding sequence is TGTGCCAGCAGCCTGGACAGGGGTGGTGGATACATTCAGTACTTC.

This clonotype has just a few counts. The chain uses TRBV4-1 and TRBJ2-4, with 8 bases matching TRBD2. With 0 bases clipped from V and 6 bases from J, the junction kept 10 bases outside the gene matches. Germline-derived CDR1 and CDR2 are MGHRA and YSYEKL. The length of the CDR3 is 17 residues. CDR3 amino acids: CASSQEDGGAYGNIQYF. DNA of the CDR3: TGCGCCAGCAGCCAAGAGGACGGGGGGGCTTATGGAAACATTCAGTACTTC.

The rearrangement links TRBV6-2 or TRBV6-3 to TRBJ2-1; 9 bases are a match to TRBD2. The V and J ends lost 5 bases and 11 bases, in that order; junction bases with no gene match: 13. The CDR3 contains 15 residues. The V gene's germline CDR1 is MNHEY and CDR2 SVGEGT. The chain's CDR3 is CASSIPPGAGGKQFF. CDR3 nucleotides: TGTGCCAGCAGTATACCCCCGGGGGCGGGGGGGAAGCAGTTCTTC.

The rearrangement joins TRBV5-1 to TRBJ1-1, with TRBD1 matching over 9 bases. The junction had 9 bases not matched to a gene; V was cut back by 0 bases and J by 3 bases. The CDR3 is 17 amino acids. CDR1 SGHRS and CDR2 YFSETQ come from the germline V gene. The DNA of the CDR3 is TGCGCCAGCAGCTTGGAGGGACAGGGAAGGATCGACACTGAAGCTTTCTTT. Residues: CASSLEGQGRIDTEAFF. The full variable domain, completed using reference TRBV5-1 and TRBJ1-1, is KAGVTQTPRYLIKTRGQQVTLSCSPISGHRSVSWYQQTPGQGLQFLFEYFSETQRNKGNFPGRFSGRQFSNSRSEMNVSTLELGDSALYLCASSLEGQGRIDTEAFFGQGTRLTVV.

V and J are TRBV25-1 and TRBJ1-3; 8 nucleotides match TRBD1. The germline gives CDR1 MGHDK, CDR2 SYGVNS. Trimming removed 6 bases from V and 0 bases from J; junction bases left unmatched: 7. The CDR3 is 16 residues long. The CDR3 sequence: CASRTDRGLSGNTIYF. The DNA for the CDR3 is TGTGCCAGCAGGACCGACAGGGGCCTCTCTGGAAACACCATATATTTT. Filled out from reference TRBV25-1 and TRBJ1-3, the complete variable domain reads EADIYQTPRYLVIGTGKKITLECSQTMGHDKMYWYQQDPGMELHLIHYSYGVNSTEKGDLSSESTVSRIRTEHFPLTLESARPSHTSQYLCASRTDRGLSGNTIYFGEGSWLTVV.

This chain uses TRBV28 with TRBJ2-7; TRBD2 might be the D (5 bases). V was cut by 6 bases and J by 2 bases, with 20 bases left in between. Germline V CDR1 and CDR2: MDHEN, SYDVKM. This CDR3 contains 16 residues. This CDR3 reads CASSQVSGETTYEQYF. The CDR3 nucleotides read TGTGCCAGCAGCCAAGTGAGCGGAGAGACCACCTACGAGCAGTACTTC.

The chain recombines TRBV7-9 with TRBJ1-1; D is possibly TRBD1 (5 bases). CDR3 length equals 14 residues. Trimming cost V 3 bases and J 1 base, with 9 bases left between them. CDR1 and CDR2 from the germline V gene are SEHNR and FQNEAQ (reference sequence). CDR3 in amino acids: CASSFETANTEAFF. The CDR3 nucleotides read TGTGCCAGCAGCTTCGAGACAGCGAACACTGAAGCTTTCTTT.

This clonotype was observed a few times. The chain recombines TRBV6-5 with TRBJ2-7; 15 nucleotides match TRBD2. This CDR3 has 15 amino acids. The germline V gene encodes CDR1 MNHEY and CDR2 SVGAGI. V was clipped by 4 bases and J by 3 bases; unmatched bases: 1. CDR3 sequence (DNA): TGTGCCAGCAGTTGGGGACTAGCGGGGGGCTACGAGCAGTACTTC. It codes for CASSWGLAGGYEQYF.

CDR3 DNA: TGTGCCAGCAGTTACAACCGACAGGGCACAGATACGCAGTATTTT. This encodes CASSYNRQGTDTQYF. The chain is built from TRBV6-6 and TRBJ2-3; tentatively, D is TRBD1 (6 bases). The CDR3 sequence is 15 residues long. The V gene's germline CDR1 is MNHNY and CDR2 SVGAGI (reference sequence). V was shortened by 2 bases and J by 1 base, with 10 bases between the two germline ends.

This clonotype was recorded a few times. The gene calls are TRBV7-2 and TRBJ1-1, with TRBD1 identical over 8 bases. The CDR3 is 14 amino acids. Per the germline V gene, CDR1 is SGHTA and CDR2 is FQGNSA. Trimming cost V 5 bases and J 1 base; bases outside gene matches: 3. CDR3 amino acids: CASSRGTGNTEAFF. CDR3 bases: TGTGCCAGCAGCCGAGGGACAGGGAACACTGAAGCTTTCTTT.

This clonotype was detected ten times or more. In DNA, the CDR3 is TGTGCCAGCGCTATTAGCGGCAATCAGCCCCAGCATTTT. Its translation is CASAISGNQPQHF. V usage is TRBV12-3 or TRBV12-4 and J usage is TRBJ1-5, with D uncertain. The V gene lost 8 bases and the J gene lost 2 bases, with 10 bases spanning the gap. This CDR3 spans 13 amino acids.

The J gene is TRBJ1-1, the V gene TRBV11-2; D unclear. CDR1 SGHAT and CDR2 FQNNGV come from the germline V gene. V was shortened by 6 bases and J by 3 bases, with 14 bases between the two germline ends. This CDR3 region has 14 residues. CDR3 DNA: TGTGCCAGCAGGCGGGCGTTTGCGGACACTGAAGCTTTCTTT. This encodes CASRRAFADTEAFF.

This clonotype was counted a few times. The rearrangement uses TRBV19 and TRBJ1-2; no definite D call. This CDR3 is built from 12 residues. Between the trimmed V and J ends, which lost 1 base and 8 bases, there was a span of 8 bases. In germline, CDR1 is LNHDA, CDR2 SQIVND (reference sequence). CDR3 loop: CASSIGESGYTF. CDR3 sequence (DNA): TGTGCCAGTAGTATAGGAGAATCGGGCTACACCTTC.

The V gene is TRBV5-1, the J gene TRBJ2-1; 7 nucleotides match TRBD1. CDR1 is SGHRS and CDR2 is YFSETQ in the germline V gene. This CDR3 is built from 20 residues. Trimming took 4 bases from V and 0 from J; bases not matched to a gene: 19. CDR3 nucleotides: TGCGCCAGCAGCAAAGCCGCGAGGGGGCCCACTTCGAGCTCCTACAATGAGCAGTTCTTC. It specifies CASSKAARGPTSSSYNEQFF.

In its sample, this clonotype was seen many times. J is TRBJ1-6 and V is TRBV9, with TRBD1 identical over 9 bases. With V trimmed by 4 bases and J by 4 bases, 6 bases remained unmatched. The CDR3 extends over 16 amino acids. Germline V gene lookup returns CDR1 SGDLS and CDR2 YYNGEE. The CDR3 DNA reads TGTGCCAGCAGCCCTCGGACAGGGGCGTATAATTCACCCCTCCACTTT. Translated: CASSPRTGAYNSPLHF.

In this sample, this clonotype turned up many times. This chain uses TRBV9 with TRBJ1-2; perhaps TRBD1 as D (5 bases). The germline V and J ends were trimmed by 4 bases and 4 bases, with 17 bases remaining between them. The CDR3 contains 15 residues. Germline loops: CDR1 SGDLS, CDR2 YYNGEE. CDR3 coding DNA: TGTGCCAGCAGCCCCGACAGCGCCTCCCTCTATGGCTACACCTTC. Protein sequence: CASSPDSASLYGYTF.

This chain links TRBV5-1 with TRBJ2-5, with a tentative D call TRBD1 (7 bases). The CDR3 has 16 residues. The germline V and J ends were trimmed by 0 bases and 5 bases, with 17 bases remaining between them. Per the germline V gene, CDR1 is SGHRS and CDR2 is YFSETQ. The DNA of the CDR3 is TGCGCCAGCAGCTTGGCCGGCGCAGGGGGACTGGAGACCCAGTACTTC. This gives the protein CASSLAGAGGLETQYF.

The chain recombines TRBV19 with TRBJ2-7; tentative D call: TRBD2 (5 bases). The germline V gene has CDR1 LNHDA and CDR2 SQIVND (reference sequence). This CDR3 is built from 15 residues. Trimming pared 6 bases from V and 0 bases from J, leaving 15 bases between. The CDR3 loop is CASSPVSGYSYEQYF. In DNA, the CDR3 is TGTGCCAGTAGCCCAGTTTCGGGGTACTCCTACGAGCAGTACTTC. Looking up the rest from reference TRBV19 and TRBJ2-7 gives the full variable domain: DGGITQSPKYLFRKEGQNVTLSCEQNLNHDAMYWYRQDPGQGLRLIYYSQIVNDFQKGDIAEGYSVSREKKESFPLTVTSAQKNPTAFYLCASSPVSGYSYEQYFGPGTRLTVT.

This clonotype was counted ten times or more. This chain connects TRBV20-1 to TRBJ2-1; 9 bases align to TRBD2. Looked up from germline, CDR1 is DFQATT and CDR2 is SNEGSKA (reference sequence). The CDR3 loop spans 16 amino acids. V was clipped by 5 bases and J by 0 bases; unmatched bases: 8. CDR3 bases: TGCAGTGCTGGCGGGACTAGCCGGAGCTCCTACAATGAGCAGTTCTTC. This encodes CSAGGTSRSSYNEQFF.

The rearrangement uses TRBV20-1 and TRBJ2-5; D is unresolved. The CDR3 runs 12 residues. With 3 bases removed from V and 4 bases from J, the gap between germline ends came to 9 bases. Germline lookup yields CDR1 DFQATT and CDR2 SNEGSKA (reference sequence). The chain's CDR3 is CSARGRSETQYF. In DNA, the CDR3 is TGCAGTGCTAGGGGCAGGTCAGAGACCCAGTACTTC.

This chain links TRBV14 with TRBJ2-5, with D perhaps TRBD2 (7 bases). V lost 0 bases, J lost 5 bases, and 16 bases lay in between. The germline gives CDR1 SGHDN, CDR2 FVKESK. The length of the CDR3 is 16 residues. DNA for the CDR3: TGTGCCAGCAGCCAAGATTTCGTCGGGGGGCGGGAGACCCAGTACTTC. It is translated as CASSQDFVGGRETQYF.

This clonotype came up many times. The chain uses TRBV5-1 and TRBJ1-1, with D maybe TRBD1 (6 bases). V dropped 4 bases and J dropped 0 bases, with 7 bases sitting between them. This CDR3 comprises 13 residues. Germline loops: CDR1 SGHRS, CDR2 YFSETQ. The CDR3 DNA is TGCGCCAGCAGCGGACAGTTGAACACTGAAGCTTTCTTT. Protein sequence: CASSGQLNTEAFF.

The chain recombines TRBV15 with TRBJ2-5, with D perhaps TRBD1 (5 bases). The CDR3 has 14 amino acids. Trimming cost V 8 bases and J 0 bases, with 13 bases left between them. Germline CDR1 is LNHNV and CDR2 is YYDKDF (reference sequence). The CDR3 region has the DNA TGTGCCACCGGCCCACAGGAGTACCAAGAGACCCAGTACTTC. Translating gives CATGPQEYQETQYF. The whole variable domain, filled in from reference TRBV15 and TRBJ2-5, reads DAMVIQNPRYQVTQFGKPVTLSCSQTLNHNVMYWYQQKSSQAPKLLFHYYDKDFNNEADTPDNFQSRRPNTSFCFLDIRSPGLGDTAMYLCATGPQEYQETQYFGPGTRLLVL.

The rearrangement uses TRBV3-1 and TRBJ2-2; D is tentatively TRBD1 or TRBD2 (5 bases each). V was shortened by 5 bases and J by 7 bases, with 17 bases between the two germline ends. Per the germline V gene, CDR1 is LGHDT and CDR2 is YNNKEL (reference sequence). CDR3 length: 15 amino acids. The CDR3 sequence is CASSNGDPLFGELFF. In DNA, the CDR3 is TGTGCCAGCAGCAATGGGGACCCCTTGTTCGGGGAGCTGTTTTTT.

The chain employs TRBV12-3 or TRBV12-4 and TRBJ1-1; D remains unclear. Trimming shortened V by 5 bases and J by 1 base, and 8 bases separated the two germline ends. The CDR3 is made up of 13 amino acids. Here the CDR3 DNA reads TGTGCCAGCAGTACCCCCTCGAACACTGAAGCTTTCTTT. Translating it yields CASSTPSNTEAFF.

The chain couples TRBV14 to TRBJ1-2; 7 bases are a match to TRBD1. Germline trimming cut 2 bases from V and 4 bases from J; bases unmatched to any gene: 7. Germline assignment: CDR1 SGHDN and CDR2 FVKESK. CDR3 length: 15 residues. The CDR3 reads CASSQLRGRVYGYTF. CDR3 DNA sequence: TGTGCCAGCAGCCAACTAAGGGGGCGCGTCTATGGCTACACCTTC. The complete variable domain, with remaining parts taken from reference TRBV14 and TRBJ1-2, reads EAGVTQFPSHSVIEKGQTVTLRCDPISGHDNLYWYRRVMGKEIKFLLHFVKESKQDESGMPNNRFLAERTGGTYSTLKVQPAELEDSGVYFCASSQLRGRVYGYTFGSGTRLTVV.

This clonotype was recorded a few times. V usage is TRBV18 and J usage is TRBJ2-7, with 9 positions matching TRBD1. The CDR3 contains 14 residues. After removal of 3 bases from V and 6 bases from J, the junction contained 6 bases not matched to a gene. CDR1 is KGHSH and CDR2 is LQKENI in the germline V gene. CDR3 DNA sequence: TGTGCCAGCTCACCTCGACAGGGGGGCAGCGAGCAGTACTTC. Translating gives CASSPRQGGSEQYF. The complete variable domain, with remaining parts taken from reference TRBV18 and TRBJ2-7, reads NAGVMQNPRHLVRRRGQEARLRCSPMKGHSHVYWYRQLPEEGLKFMVYLQKENIIDESGMPKERFSAEFPKEGPSILRIQQVVRGDSAAYFCASSPRQGGSEQYFGPGTRLTVT.

This clonotype has a handful of counts. This chain uses TRBV9 with TRBJ1-2; tentatively, D is TRBD1 (5 bases). The germline CDR1 and CDR2 sequences are SGDLS and YYNGEE. V dropped 3 bases and J dropped 5 bases, with 23 bases sitting between them. The CDR3 contains 17 residues. The chain's CDR3 is CASSAYSGPTLRYGYTF. CDR3 bases: TGTGCCAGCAGCGCCTACTCGGGACCCACTCTACGTTATGGCTACACCTTC.